This is a list of T cell receptor beta chains from one sample in a study of T cells after yellow fever vaccination. One entry per CDR3 protein, called by TCRdb with MiXCR from the 5' RACE reads. The table lists 170,000 or so distinct CDR3 sequences, approximately 9.7% of them singletons, with roughly 36% in the top ten. The specimen was CD8+ T cells sorted from PBMCs, collected 45 days after the yellow fever booster vaccination. The receptor source for this set is a young man who received the YFV17D yellow fever vaccine. Each CDR3 is given with its conserved first and last residue. The D gene is left open where the match is weak. Clone size appears in some rows only: once, few, many, or a class for an expanded clone.

clone size,J gene,D gene,V gene,CDR3 protein,CDR3 DNA
few,TRBJ2-1,-,TRBV4-1,CASSLPGDEQFF,TGCGCCAGCAGCTTACCCGGGGATGAGCAGTTCTTC
few,TRBJ1-1,-,TRBV7-6,CASSLGWGSNTEAFF,TGTGCCAGCAGCTTAGGCTGGGGAAGCAACACTGAAGCTTTCTTT
-,TRBJ2-7,-,TRBV6-5,CASSHGVSSYEQYF,TGTGCCAGCAGTCACGGTGTGAGCTCCTACGAGCAGTACTTC
few,TRBJ2-3,-,TRBV7-2,CASSLVTGAGDTQYF,TGTGCCAGCAGCTTAGTGACCGGGGCTGGGGATACGCAGTATTTT
-,TRBJ1-1,-,TRBV9,CASSVSGGASTEAFF,TGTGCCAGCAGCGTTTCTGGAGGCGCGTCCACTGAAGCTTTCTTT
-,TRBJ1-1,TRBD1,TRBV5-1,CASSLRGTGEEAFF,TGCGCCAGCAGCCTAAGGGGGACAGGCGAAGAAGCTTTCTTT
many,TRBJ2-2,TRBD2,TRBV29-1,CSGTSGTGELFF,TGCAGCGGTACTAGCGGCACCGGGGAGCTGTTTTTT
-,TRBJ2-1,-,TRBV7-2,CASSAVDGGFSYNEQFF,TGTGCCAGCAGCGCAGTGGACGGGGGATTCTCCTACAATGAGCAGTTCTTC
few,TRBJ2-7,-,TRBV7-3,CASSLTIGGKDEQYF,TGTGCCAGCAGCTTAACAATTGGGGGCAAAGACGAGCAGTACTTC
-,TRBJ2-1,-,TRBV9,CASSVGNSSYNEQFF,TGTGCCAGCAGCGTAGGGAATAGCTCCTACAATGAGCAGTTCTTC
-,TRBJ2-5,-,TRBV20-1,CSARSRYQETQYF,TGCAGTGCTAGAAGTAGATACCAAGAGACCCAGTACTTC
few,TRBJ2-2,TRBD2,TRBV10-1,CASRGLATSGELFF,TGCGCCAGCAGGGGACTAGCTACGTCCGGGGAGCTGTTTTTT
few,TRBJ2-1,TRBD1,TRBV7-9,CASSSSGQVYNEQFF,TGTGCCAGCAGCTCCTCGGGACAGGTATACAATGAGCAGTTCTTC
-,TRBJ2-1,TRBD1,TRBV3-1,CASSQKPVRTGGYNEQFF,TGTGCCAGCAGCCAAAAACCGGTAAGGACAGGGGGCTACAATGAGCAGTTCTTC
-,TRBJ2-3,TRBD1,TRBV29-1,CSVQGVNPADTQYF,TGCAGCGTCCAGGGGGTTAATCCCGCAGATACGCAGTATTTT